This T cell receptor beta chain originates from a study of blood T cell repertoires in COVID-19 (dated by TCRdb to 2018 to 2020). Notes on the research overall: Samples covering the acute and convalescent phases of COVID-19 were provided by collaborators in the United States, Italy and Spain. The material from the prospective study consisted of cDNA or gDNA derived from T cells, B-cell-depleted T cells, or PBMCs. HLA class I and class II types, where available, came from metadata supplied by the sample provider rather than from assay-based typing. The dataset comprised deeply sampled blood TCRbeta repertoires from subjects exposed to, actively infected with, or recovered from COVID-19. Sample metadata almost always included a de-identified subject ID, COVID-19 status, age in years and sex. The repertoires were released in a freely available public database meant as a resource for research on the immune response to SARS-CoV-2. The samples were drawn from the first 160 participants of the ongoing ImmuneRACE study and from 1,254 subjects provided by 6 global collaborators. Points the paper makes about the study in general: The quantity of clinical and demographic metadata differed by source and by participant and was supplied without curation.

TCRbeta CDR3 regions were amplified from genomic DNA by means of the immunoSEQ Assay, a bias-controlled multiplex PCR. As for how the authors treated the data: The number of nucleated cells in each sample was estimated from the amplification of reference gene primers within the assay. To quantify the absolute abundance of each unique TCRbeta CDR3 rearrangement, sequence reads were collapsed and filtered. Productive Simpson clonality was computed per sample as the square root of Simpson's diversity index over productive rearrangements. TCRdb holds this immuneACCESS table with in-frame rearrangements only. Some clones are missing; in checked studies, unresolved V genes explain under half, and the rest has no known cause. The DNA gave D and trimming, while V, J and clone size come from that table. This sample is represented by around 200,000 clones; roughly 81% of them were singletons. Of the sample, roughly 5% is held by the ten largest clones.

Comments on this clone: The antigen it recognizes is unknown. Base qualities are not provided; no much larger clone lies one nucleotide away.

As encoded in the germline V gene, CDR1 is SGHRS while CDR2 is YFSETQ. The CDR3 contains 14 residues, cysteine and phenylalanine counted. The CDR3 DNA has 42 bases and is translated from base 1. Compared with germline, V lacks 5 bases and J lacks 3 bases; bases without a gene match: 4. Whole blood was collected in K2EDTA tubes by collaborating institutions according to the institutions' own protocols. Collaborator samples were shipped for TCRbeta analysis as frozen whole blood, isolated PBMCs, or DNA extracted from either sample type. Sample: peripheral blood. The chain is made from TRBV5-1 and TRBJ2-2; TRBD2 aligns with 7 central bases. The receptor's source is an elderly woman with acute or convalescent COVID-19. The CDR3 in this case is CASRPAGYTGELFF. The DNA is as follows: TGCGCCAGCAGGCCAGCGGGGTACACCGGGGAGCTGTTTTTT.